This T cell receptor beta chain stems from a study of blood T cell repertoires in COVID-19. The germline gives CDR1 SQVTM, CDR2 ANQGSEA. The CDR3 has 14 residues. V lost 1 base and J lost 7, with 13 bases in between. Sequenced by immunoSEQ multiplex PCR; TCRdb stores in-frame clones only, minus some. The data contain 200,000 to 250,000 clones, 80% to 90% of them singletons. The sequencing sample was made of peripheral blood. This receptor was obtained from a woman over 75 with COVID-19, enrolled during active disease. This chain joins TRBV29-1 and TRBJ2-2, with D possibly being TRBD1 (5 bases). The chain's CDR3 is CSVEGQIGVGELFF. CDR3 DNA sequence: TGCAGCGTTGAAGGCCAGATAGGGGTCGGGGAGCTGTTTTTT.